This TCR beta chain was captured in a study of OX40 agonist ivuxolimab in advanced cancers. For the wider study: The costimulatory receptor OX40 (CD134) was targeted by ivuxolimab, a fully human IgG2 agonistic monoclonal antibody. Intravenous ivuxolimab was administered to patients every 2 weeks at six dose levels: 0.01, 0.1, 0.3, 1.5, 3 and 10 mg/kg. Of the approximately 54 patients in dose escalation, 19 had hepatocellular carcinoma, roughly 15 had melanoma, 9 had renal cell carcinoma and 9 had head and neck cancer. In the dose-escalation cohort, 82.7% of patients were male, and the mean age was approximately 60 years, with a range of roughly 20 to 85. Prior anti-PD-1, anti-PD-L1 or anti-CTLA-4 therapy was permitted, and checkpoint inhibitors had been received by roughly 40% of dose-escalation patients. Three dose-escalation patients achieved partial responses, one with hepatocellular carcinoma and two with cutaneous melanoma. The point of sequencing TCRbeta in the periphery was to test whether ivuxolimab changed TCR sequence diversity and drove clonal T-cell expansion. The paper reports the monotherapy dose-escalation portion (N of about 47 patients) of the phase I ivuxolimab trial.

Remarks on this clone: The antigen it binds to is not known. No per-base quality is available; no much larger clone lies one base away.

The investigation overall reported the following: Which antigens the clonally expanded peripheral T cells were specific for was not determined. After ivuxolimab, expanded clones were on average more numerous among CD8+ T cells than among CD4+ T cells. In partial responders in the 0.1-3.0 mg/kg groups, normalized peripheral clonal expansion was found to be among the lowest, especially among CD8+ T cells. At doses of 0.1 to 3.0 mg/kg, clonal expansion of both CD4+ and CD8+ blood T cells was observed from baseline to week 6. Low levels of normalized T-cell clonal expansion were also seen in some nonresponding patients.

Patients with a history of autoimmune disease or receiving systemic immunosuppression were excluded from the trial. Peripheral blood for TCR sequencing was collected from all dose cohorts at baseline, on cycle 4 day 1, and on cycle 7 day 1. Samples were obtained from an open-label, multicenter, first-in-human phase I dose-escalation trial of ivuxolimab. The trial enrolled adults with locally advanced or metastatic head and neck squamous cell, hepatocellular, melanoma or renal cell carcinoma. CD4+ and CD8+ T cells were sorted separately from peripheral blood before TCR sequencing. Genomic DNA was isolated from the sorted cells so that the TCRbeta CDR3 region could be sequenced. The immunoSEQ Assay was used for sequencing of TCRbeta CDR3 regions. Sourced from immuneACCESS, this table was stored by TCRdb with only in-frame sequences that have V and J called. A share of the clones is absent; for the studies checked, an unresolved V gene accounts for under half, and the remainder has no known explanation. In this sample the table shows about 14,000 clones, less than 90% of which occur a single time. Jointly, the top ten make up 36% of the sample.

Specimen: CD4+ or CD8+ T cells sorted from blood, collected in a trial of the OX40 agonist ivuxolimab. The source of this sequence is an adult with an advanced solid tumor such as melanoma, head and neck, liver or kidney cancer.

In nucleotides, the sequence is TGTGCCAGCAGTTCGGGACAGGGGCAGTTCTTC. Its translation is CASSSGQGQFF. The V gene is TRBV7-9 and the J gene is TRBJ2-1, and TRBD1 aligns with 9 junction nucleotides. Inclusive of the bounding cysteine and phenylalanine, the CDR3 is 11 residues long. The CDR3 DNA has 33 bases and is translated from base 1. CDR1 and CDR2 are drawn from the germline V gene (reference sequence): SEHNR, FQNEAQ. V has 6 bases trimmed and J has 12 bases trimmed; junction bases matching no gene number 3. The variable domain in full, with residues beyond the CDR3 obtained from the reference TRBV7-9 and TRBJ2-1 genes, is DTGVSQNPRHKITKRGQNVTFRCDPISEHNRLYWYRQTLGQGPEFLTYFQNEAQLEKSRLLSDRFSAERPKGSFSTLEIQRTEQGDSAMYLCASSSGQGQFFGPGTRLTVL.